The T cell receptor (beta chain) under discussion was sequenced for a study of siplizumab effects on memory and regulatory T cells. General study results and limits: Naive T cells looked more diverse than memory cells, and they looked like major contributors to the alloresponse. Siplizumab produced a significant drop in alloreactive sequences attributable to unstimulated CD4+ memory cells. Unstimulated subsets contained matches for only a minor fraction of alloreactive clones. A naive or memory phenotype could not be assigned to roughly 80-97% of the proliferating CD4+ or CD8+ clones.

CDR3 length equals 13 residues. CDR1 is SGHTA and CDR2 is FQGNSA in the germline V gene. The V and J ends lost 4 bases and 10 bases, in that order; junction bases with no gene match: 5. Here immunoSEQ multiplex PCR was the method, and the copy in TCRdb shows in-frame clones only, minus some. The sample has about 100,000 clones, 91% seen once. With respect to this clone: Its target is not known.

The chain recombines TRBV7-2 with TRBJ1-1; 11 bases map to TRBD1. The specimen was CD4+ T cells sorted from blood. This sequence was found in a human donor in good health. DNA for the CDR3: TGTGCCAGCAGCTCGGGGACAGGGGGAGCAGCTTTCTTT. This sequence encodes CASSSGTGGAAFF.